This TCR beta chain was captured in a study of neurological immune-mediated disorders (dated by TCRdb to about 2019). Regarding the complete study: The study compared peripheral blood TCR-beta repertoires of HTLV-I-associated myelopathy (HAM/TSP) patients, multiple sclerosis patients and healthy controls using UMI-based sequencing. The approximately 100 TCR-beta libraries included longitudinal samples, technical triplicates and paired sorted CD4+ and CD8+ T-cell subsets alongside PBMC samples. The cohort comprised about 68 subjects: approximately 15 HAM/TSP patients, 35 or so multiple sclerosis patients and around 20 healthy controls. Study-level results and caveats: TCR clonal expansion was greatest in HAM/TSP patients and smallest in MS patients, who ranked below even healthy controls. No identical CDR3 amino acid sequences were found to be shared among expanded clones across subjects, suggesting that TCR-beta repertoires were private in all groups.

Libraries from unsorted PBMCs were made from 2 million PBMCs kept in RNAlater at -80 degrees C until RNA extraction. PBMCs were separated from peripheral blood using Ficoll-Hypaque density gradient centrifugation and then cryopreserved in liquid nitrogen. In the germline V gene, CDR1 corresponds to SGHDN and CDR2 to FVKESK. From its cysteine to its phenylalanine, the CDR3 spans 15 amino acids. Here the CDR3 DNA is all that survives: 45 bases in frame from base 1. Trimming at the junction amounts to 4 bases on V and 0 bases on J, and the germline ends lie 11 bases apart. As for this clonotype: There is no known antigen for this receptor. Base qualities are not recorded, but no much larger clone differs from it by a single base.

cDNA was synthesized by template-switch 5'RACE using a primer with a 10-nucleotide random unique molecular identifier that tagged each TCR transcript. Every sequencing run yielded over 200 million TCR-beta sequences covering 15-18 subjects. The RNeasy kit was used to extract total RNA. The KAPA Real-time Library Amplification kit was used to amplify TCR-beta VDJ regions with primers targeting the TCR constant region and the 5'RACE anchor. Sample indexes and Illumina adaptors were added in a first PCR, and a second PCR then increased library yield. After Ampure bead purification, the roughly 650 bp TCR product was size-selected on a 2% E-gel SizeSelection system. Library quality was checked on a Bioanalyzer, concentration was measured with Qubit, and libraries were quantified with the Kapa Library Quantification kit before pooling. An Illumina HiSeq 2500 sequenced the libraries paired-end 2 x 150 bp. To increase sequence diversity, about 23-32% phiX was spiked into each library pool. Per the source publication's procedure: Quality-filtered reads were processed with the UMI-based MiGEC pipeline, and over 90% of raw TCR sequences were removed by the MiGEC pipeline during error correction. IMGT germline references were used for aligning VDJ genes, and each clonotype was defined as a unique CDR3 amino acid sequence together with its V-J genes. Clonal expansion, Shannon diversity and CDR3 relatedness were evaluated with VDJtools (CalcPairwiseDistances, ClusterSamples), while phylogenetic trees were built in CLCbio workbench. Clones with at least 8 unique UMIs were defined as expanded, with this threshold being based on coefficient-of-variation modelling across technical triplicates. In-frame beta chains were kept once TCRdb had trimmed the public reads at Q25 with fastp and called clones with MiXCR. For every CDR3 protein sequence, its rows merge into one entry that carries the most common genes and DNA. These V and J calls derive from TCRdb rather than the authors' analysis. The sample yields 20,000 to 30,000 distinct CDR3 sequences; 10% to 15% were counted once. The biggest ten clones account for about 12% of the sample.

The clonotype comes from a woman in her sixties or seventies with HTLV-1-associated myelopathy (HAM/TSP). The chain links TRBV14 with TRBJ2-3; the D segment could be TRBD2, given 5 matching bases. Sequencing was performed on PBMCs. The CDR3 corresponds to CASSRASRSTDTQYF. The nucleotide sequence reads TGTGCCAGCAGCCGGGCTAGCCGAAGCACAGATACGCAGTATTTT.